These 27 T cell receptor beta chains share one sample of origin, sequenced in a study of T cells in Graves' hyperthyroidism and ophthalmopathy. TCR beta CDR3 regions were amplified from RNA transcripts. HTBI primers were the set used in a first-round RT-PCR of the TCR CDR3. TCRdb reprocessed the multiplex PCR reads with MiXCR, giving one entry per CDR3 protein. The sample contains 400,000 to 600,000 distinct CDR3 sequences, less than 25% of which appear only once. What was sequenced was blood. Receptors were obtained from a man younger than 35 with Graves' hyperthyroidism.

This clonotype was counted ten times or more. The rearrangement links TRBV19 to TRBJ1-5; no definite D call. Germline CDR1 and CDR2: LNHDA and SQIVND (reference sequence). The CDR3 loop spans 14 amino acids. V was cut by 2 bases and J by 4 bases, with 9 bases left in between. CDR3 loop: CASSISHPNQPQHF. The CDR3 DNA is TGTGCCAGTAGTATATCACACCCGAATCAGCCCCAGCATTTT.

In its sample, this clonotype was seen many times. The CDR3 nucleotides are TGCAGCGTTGAAGACAGAGGACAGGGGAGCTATGGCTACACCTTC. This encodes CSVEDRGQGSYGYTF. This rearrangement joins TRBV29-1 to TRBJ1-2; 9 nucleotides agree with TRBD1. The CDR3 spans 15 residues. V lost 0 bases to trimming and J lost 4 bases; unmatched junction nucleotides: 6. CDR1 is SQVTM and CDR2 is ANQGSEA in the germline V gene. Variable domain in full (rest from reference TRBV29-1 and TRBJ1-2): SAVISQKPSRDICQRGTSLTIQCQVDSQVTMMFWYRQQPGQSLTLIATANQGSEATYESGFVIDKFPISRPNLTFSTLTVSNMSPEDSSIYLCSVEDRGQGSYGYTFGSGTRLTVV.

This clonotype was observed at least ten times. In nucleotides, the CDR3 is TGTGCCAGTAGAGGACACCGTGAAGCTTTCTTT. Translated, it gives CASRGHREAFF. The V and J genes are TRBV19 and TRBJ1-1, with D maybe TRBD1 (5 bases). Trimming took off 6 bases at V and 7 bases at J, with 9 bases between the two ends. This CDR3 spans 11 amino acids. CDR1 is LNHDA and CDR2 is SQIVND in the germline V gene (reference sequence).

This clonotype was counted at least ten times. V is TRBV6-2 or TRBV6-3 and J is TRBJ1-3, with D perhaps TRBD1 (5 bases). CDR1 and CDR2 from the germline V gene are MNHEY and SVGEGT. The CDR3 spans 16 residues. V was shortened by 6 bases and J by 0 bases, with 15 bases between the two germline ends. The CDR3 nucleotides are TGTGCCAGCAGAAACGGGACTAACGGCTCTGGAAACACCATATATTTT. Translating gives CASRNGTNGSGNTIYF.

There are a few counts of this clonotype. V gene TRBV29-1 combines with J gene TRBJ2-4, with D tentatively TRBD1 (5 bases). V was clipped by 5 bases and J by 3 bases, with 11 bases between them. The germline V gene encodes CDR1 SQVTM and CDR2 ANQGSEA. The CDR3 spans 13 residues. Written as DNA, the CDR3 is TGCAGCGTTTCTCAGGGCGACAAAAACATTCAGTACTTC. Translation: CSVSQGDKNIQYF.

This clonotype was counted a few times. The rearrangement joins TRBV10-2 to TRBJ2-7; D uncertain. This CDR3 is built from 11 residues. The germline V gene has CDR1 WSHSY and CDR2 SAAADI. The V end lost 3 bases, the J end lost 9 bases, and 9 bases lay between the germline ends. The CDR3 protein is CASSDGPTQYF. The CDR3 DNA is TGCGCCAGCAGTGATGGTCCCACGCAGTACTTC.

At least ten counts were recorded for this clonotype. The CDR3 region is CASSFHRGFGQPQHF. Here the CDR3 DNA reads TGTGCCAGCAGTTTTCACCGGGGGTTCGGACAGCCCCAGCATTTT. The V and J genes are TRBV27 and TRBJ1-5, with D tentatively TRBD1 (5 bases). The CDR3 sequence is 15 residues long. Germline V gene sequence: CDR1 MNHEY, CDR2 SMNVEV (reference sequence). Trimming pared 3 bases from V and 7 bases from J, leaving 16 bases between.

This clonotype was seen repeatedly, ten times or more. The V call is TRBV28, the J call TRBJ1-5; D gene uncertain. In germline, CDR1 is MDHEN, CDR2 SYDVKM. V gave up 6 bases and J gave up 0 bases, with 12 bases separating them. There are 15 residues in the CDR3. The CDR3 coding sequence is TGTGCCAGCAGAGTAGATACGCTTAGCAATCAGCCCCAGCATTTT. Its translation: CASRVDTLSNQPQHF.

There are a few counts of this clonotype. The CDR3 nucleotides are TGTGCCAGCAGTTTTGCAGGAGACTATCCACCCCTCCACTTT. It translates to CASSFAGDYPPLHF. The rearrangement links TRBV12-3 or TRBV12-4 to TRBJ1-6; no clear D. The CDR3 spans 14 residues. The V and J ends lost 3 bases and 11 bases respectively, with 14 bases between them.

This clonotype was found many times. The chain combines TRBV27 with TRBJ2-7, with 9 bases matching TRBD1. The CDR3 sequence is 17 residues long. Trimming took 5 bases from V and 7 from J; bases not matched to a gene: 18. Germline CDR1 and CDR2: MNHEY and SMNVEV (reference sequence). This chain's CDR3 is CASSRGEGTGPFLEQYF. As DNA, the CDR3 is TGTGCCAGCAGTAGGGGGGAGGGGACAGGGCCTTTTTTGGAGCAGTACTTC.

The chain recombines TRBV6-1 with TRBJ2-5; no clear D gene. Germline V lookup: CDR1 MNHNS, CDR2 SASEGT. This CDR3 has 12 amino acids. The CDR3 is CVILGSSETQYF. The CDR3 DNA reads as TGTGTCATCCTTGGGTCATCCGAGACCCAGTACTTC.

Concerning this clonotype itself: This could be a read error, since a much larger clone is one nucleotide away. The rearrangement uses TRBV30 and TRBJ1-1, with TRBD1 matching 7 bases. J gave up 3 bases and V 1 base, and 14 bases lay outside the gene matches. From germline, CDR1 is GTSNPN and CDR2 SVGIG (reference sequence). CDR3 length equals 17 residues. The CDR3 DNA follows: TGTGCCTGGAGTGCCTCCACAGGGGAAGGAGGCTACACTGAAGCTTTCTTT. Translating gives CAWSASTGEGGYTEAFF.

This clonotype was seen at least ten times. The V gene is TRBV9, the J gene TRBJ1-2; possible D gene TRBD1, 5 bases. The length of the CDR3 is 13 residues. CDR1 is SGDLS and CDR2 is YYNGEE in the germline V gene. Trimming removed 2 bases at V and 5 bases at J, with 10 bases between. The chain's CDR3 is CASSVDTDYGYTF. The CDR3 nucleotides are TGTGCCAGCAGCGTGGACACAGATTATGGCTACACCTTC.

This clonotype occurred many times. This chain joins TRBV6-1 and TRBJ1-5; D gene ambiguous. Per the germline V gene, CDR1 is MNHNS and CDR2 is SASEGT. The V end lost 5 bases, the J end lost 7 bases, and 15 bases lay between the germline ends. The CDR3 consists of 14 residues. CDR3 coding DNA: TGTGCCAGCAGTCCAGGTCCCTTGGGGCAGCCCCAGCATTTT. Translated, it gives CASSPGPLGQPQHF.

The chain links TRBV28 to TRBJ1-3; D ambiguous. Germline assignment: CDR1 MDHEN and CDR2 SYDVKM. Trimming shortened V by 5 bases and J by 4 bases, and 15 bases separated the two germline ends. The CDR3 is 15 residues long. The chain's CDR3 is CASSLPNRPGNTIYF. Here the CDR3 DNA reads TGTGCCAGCAGTCTCCCGAATAGGCCCGGAAACACCATATATTTT.

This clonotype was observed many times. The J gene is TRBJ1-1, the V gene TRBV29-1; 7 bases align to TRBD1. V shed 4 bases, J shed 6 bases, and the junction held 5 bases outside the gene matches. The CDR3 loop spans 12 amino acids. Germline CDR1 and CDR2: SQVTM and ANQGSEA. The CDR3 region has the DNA TGCAGCGTTGGAGGGGGCTTCGCTGAAGCTTTCTTT. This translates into CSVGGGFAEAFF.

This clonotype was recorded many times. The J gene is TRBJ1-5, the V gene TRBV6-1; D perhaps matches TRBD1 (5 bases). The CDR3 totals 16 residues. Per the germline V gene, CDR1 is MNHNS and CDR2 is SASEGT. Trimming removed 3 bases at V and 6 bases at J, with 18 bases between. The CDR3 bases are TGTGCCAGCAGTGACAAGGGCAGGGCACCAGGTCAGCCCCAGCATTTT. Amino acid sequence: CASSDKGRAPGQPQHF.

CDR3 DNA: TGTGCCATCAGTGACTTCGAACTCGACAGCTCCTACGAGCAGTACTTC. Its protein product is CAISDFELDSSYEQYF. The gene calls are TRBV10-3 and TRBJ2-7; the D gene is possibly TRBD1 (5 bases). Trimming pared 3 bases from V and 0 bases from J, leaving 15 bases between. CDR3 length: 16 residues. CDR1 is ENHRY, CDR2 SYGVKD, per germline.

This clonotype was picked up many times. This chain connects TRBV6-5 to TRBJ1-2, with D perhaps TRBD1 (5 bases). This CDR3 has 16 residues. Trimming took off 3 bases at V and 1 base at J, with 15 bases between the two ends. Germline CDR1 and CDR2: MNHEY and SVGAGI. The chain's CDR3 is CASSYFRGEFNYGYTF. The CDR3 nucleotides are TGTGCCAGCAGTTATTTTAGGGGCGAATTTAACTATGGCTACACCTTC.

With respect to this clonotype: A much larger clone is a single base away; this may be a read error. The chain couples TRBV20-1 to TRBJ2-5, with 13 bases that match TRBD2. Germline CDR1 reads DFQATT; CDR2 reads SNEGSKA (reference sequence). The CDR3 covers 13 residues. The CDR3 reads CSGTSGGQETKYF. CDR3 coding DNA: TGCAGTGGGACTAGCGGGGGCCAAGAGACCAAGTACTTC.

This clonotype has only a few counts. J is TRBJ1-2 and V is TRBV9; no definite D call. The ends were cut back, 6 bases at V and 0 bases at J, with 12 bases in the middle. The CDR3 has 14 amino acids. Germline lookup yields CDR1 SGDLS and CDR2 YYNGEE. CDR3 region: CASTEKATNYGYTF. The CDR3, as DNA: TGTGCCAGCACGGAGAAGGCTACTAACTATGGCTACACCTTC.

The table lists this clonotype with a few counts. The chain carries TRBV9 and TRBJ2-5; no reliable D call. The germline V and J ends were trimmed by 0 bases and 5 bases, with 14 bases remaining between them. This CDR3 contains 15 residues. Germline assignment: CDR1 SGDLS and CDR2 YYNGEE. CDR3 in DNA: TGTGCCAGCAGCGTAGCCCCGGGCCCCCGGGAGACCCAGTACTTC. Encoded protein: CASSVAPGPRETQYF.

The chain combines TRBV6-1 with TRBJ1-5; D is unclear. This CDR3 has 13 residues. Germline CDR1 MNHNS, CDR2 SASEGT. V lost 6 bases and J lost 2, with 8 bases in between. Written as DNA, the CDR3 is TGTGCCAGCAGAAACGCGCGCAATCAGCCCCAGCATTTT. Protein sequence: CASRNARNQPQHF.

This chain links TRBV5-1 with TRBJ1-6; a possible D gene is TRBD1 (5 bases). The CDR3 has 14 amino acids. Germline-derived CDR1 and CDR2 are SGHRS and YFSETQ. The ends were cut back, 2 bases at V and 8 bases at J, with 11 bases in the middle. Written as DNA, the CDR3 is TGCGCCAGCAGCTTCGGAGGGGCTTATTCACCCCTCCACTTT. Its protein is CASSFGGAYSPLHF.

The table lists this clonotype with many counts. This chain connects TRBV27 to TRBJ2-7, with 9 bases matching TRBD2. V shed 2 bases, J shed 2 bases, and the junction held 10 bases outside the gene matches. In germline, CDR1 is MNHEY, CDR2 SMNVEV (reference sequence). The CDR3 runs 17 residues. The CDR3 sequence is CASSLSLGGGVAYEQYF. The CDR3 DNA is TGTGCCAGCAGTTTAAGTCTTGGCGGGGGGGTGGCCTACGAGCAGTACTTC.

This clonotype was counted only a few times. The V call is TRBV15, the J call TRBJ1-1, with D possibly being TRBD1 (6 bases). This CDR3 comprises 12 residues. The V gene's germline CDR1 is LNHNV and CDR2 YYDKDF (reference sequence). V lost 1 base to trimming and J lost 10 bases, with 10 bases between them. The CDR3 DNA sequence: TGTGCCACCAGCAGAGGGGGGCAGGCAGCTTTCTTT. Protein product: CATSRGGQAAFF.

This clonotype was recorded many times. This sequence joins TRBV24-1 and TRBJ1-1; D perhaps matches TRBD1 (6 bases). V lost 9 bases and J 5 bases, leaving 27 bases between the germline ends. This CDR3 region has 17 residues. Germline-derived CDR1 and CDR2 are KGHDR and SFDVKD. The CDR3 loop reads CATLSVRGSGGETEAFF. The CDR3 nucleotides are TGTGCCACCTTATCCGTTCGAGGCTCGGGGGGCGAGACTGAAGCTTTCTTT.